This T cell receptor (beta chain) was obtained from a study of PD-L1 blockade in urothelial cancer. The time point was: peripheral blood 6 weeks after treatment start. Spiked synthetic TCR analogs estimated absolute template abundance per PCR. TCRdb's table, derived via immunoSEQ multiplex PCR, lists solely in-frame clones and lacks some. The data contain about 130,000 clones, roughly 83% of them seen just once; the ten biggest clones take up roughly 2.3%. Trimming removed 3 bases at V and 7 bases at J, with 13 bases between. The CDR3 runs to 15 residues. Germline V CDR1 and CDR2: SNHLY, FYNNEI. This clonotype was obtained from a man aged 50-60 years with urothelial cancer. This material consisted of PBMCs, taken around atezolizumab (anti-PD-L1) treatment. The chain joins TRBV2 to TRBJ1-6; D possibly corresponds to TRBD1 (6 bases). The CDR3 nucleotides read TGTGCCAGCAGTGACCCGGACAGAATGAATTCACCCCTCCACTTT. This encodes CASSDPDRMNSPLHF.